The table lists the clone carrying this T cell receptor (beta chain) with many counts. Its antigen is as yet unknown. CDR3 length: 15 residues. V shed 2 bases, J shed 2 bases, and the junction held 5 bases outside the gene matches. Germline CDR1 and CDR2: SNHLY and FYNNEI. The data were obtained in a study of early T cells in non-severe SARS-CoV-2 infection. Looking at the study overall: RNA in bulk from unsorted whole blood was sequenced, and chains were unpaired. Whole-study results and caveats: VDJdb-based annotation leaned toward anti-spike CD8 responses and missed private and CD4 specificities.

Unique molecular identifiers were attached to individual cDNA molecules. One entry per CDR3 protein results from TCRdb running MiXCR on the 5' RACE reads. Among tens of thousands of distinct CDR3 sequences, approximately 6.3% were seen once, and the ten largest hold 2.5% to 3%. This receptor was identified in an adult who was a healthcare worker with PCR-confirmed SARS-CoV-2 infection or an uninfected control (not recorded which). The chain uses TRBV2 and TRBJ2-7, with 8 bases that match TRBD1. The sequenced material came from whole blood. CDR3 amino acids: CASSERSGGPYEQYF. In DNA, the CDR3 is TGTGCCAGCAGTGAACGGTCAGGGGGCCCCTACGAGCAGTACTTC.